The 27 T cell receptor beta chains listed next were all sequenced from one sample in a study of T-cell reconstitution after alpha-beta-depleted transplantation in children. Molecular barcoding with unique molecular identifiers was used for the TCRbeta library. TCRdb recomputed calls from the PCR reads with MiXCR, one row per CDR3 protein. The sample lists 550,000 to 800,000 distinct CDR3 sequences; around 13% were seen once. The sample in question was PBMCs, obtained before TCRalphabeta/CD19-depleted stem cell transplant. The receptors originated from a girl aged 2-9 years with congenital amegakaryocytic thrombocytopenia, due to receive a stem cell transplant.

The table lists this clonotype with a few counts. This CDR3 is CASSLLSGGTEAFF. The DNA of the CDR3 is TGTGCCAGCAGCTTATTGAGTGGGGGCACTGAAGCTTTCTTT. The chain has TRBV11-2 and TRBJ1-1; TRBD1 is a possible D gene (5 bases). This CDR3 region has 14 residues. Trimming shortened V by 2 bases and J by 4 bases, and 11 bases separated the two germline ends. The germline V gene encodes CDR1 SGHAT and CDR2 FQNNGV.

CDR3 nucleotides: TGCGCCAGCAGCTGGGCTAGCGGGACTGGAGGGACCGAGCAGTTCTTC. Translation gives CASSWASGTGGTEQFF. V and J are TRBV5-1 and TRBJ2-1; 9 positions match TRBD2. The germline gives CDR1 SGHRS, CDR2 YFSETQ. J lost 10 bases, V lost 3 bases, and 14 bases had no gene match. The CDR3 sequence is 16 residues long.

The chain combines TRBV10-3 with TRBJ2-7, with 7 bases fitting TRBD1. V gave up 5 bases and J gave up 1 base; unmatched junction bases: 5. The germline gives CDR1 ENHRY, CDR2 SYGVKD. The CDR3 spans 14 residues. The CDR3 region has the DNA TGTGCCATCAGTCCTCAGACAGGGTCCTACGAGCAGTACTTC. It specifies CAISPQTGSYEQYF.

This clonotype was seen a few times. The chain carries TRBV11-2 and TRBJ2-5; the D is unclear. The V end was cut by 1 base, the J end by 2 bases, with 11 bases between. CDR3 length equals 15 residues. CDR1 is SGHAT and CDR2 is FQNNGV in the germline V gene. The CDR3 nucleotides read TGTGCCAGCAGCTTAGCCGGCAATGATCAAGAGACCCAGTACTTC. This encodes CASSLAGNDQETQYF.

This clonotype was seen once. A read error may be the cause here, since a much bigger clone is one base away. The genes are TRBV13 and TRBJ2-7; D is unclear. The germline CDR1 and CDR2 sequences are PRHDT and FYEKMQ (reference sequence). Trimming stripped 3 bases from V and 7 bases from J, with 10 bases between. The CDR3 spans 12 residues. The CDR3: CASSFPRREQYF. The CDR3 nucleotides read TGTGCCAGCAGCTTTCCAAGGCGTGAGCAGTACTTC.

This clonotype was detected a few times. The chain carries TRBV5-6 and TRBJ2-5; TRBD1 might be the D (5 bases). The CDR3 has 15 residues. Germline lookup yields CDR1 SGHDT and CDR2 YYEEEE. V was shortened by 0 bases and J by 1 base, with 10 bases between the two germline ends. This chain's CDR3 is CASSLAGDSQETQYF. The CDR3 DNA reads TGTGCCAGCAGCTTGGCCGGCGACAGCCAAGAGACCCAGTACTTC.

This clonotype was seen at least ten times. The rearrangement uses TRBV4-1 and TRBJ1-1, with D possibly matching TRBD1 (5 bases). This CDR3 comprises 15 residues. Germline V lookup: CDR1 MGHRA, CDR2 YSYEKL. The V and J ends lost 0 bases and 1 base respectively, with 9 bases between them. DNA for the CDR3: TGCGCCAGCAGCCAAGATAGAGGGGCGAACACTGAAGCTTTCTTT. It yields the protein CASSQDRGANTEAFF.

The chain has TRBV20-1 and TRBJ2-7, with 12 bases matching TRBD2. V dropped 2 bases and J dropped 2; count of bases not matched to a gene: 4. This CDR3 spans 15 amino acids. CDR1 and CDR2 from the germline V gene are DFQATT and SNEGSKA (reference sequence). The CDR3 sequence is CSARISSGRAYEQYF. CDR3 coding DNA: TGCAGTGCTAGAATCTCTAGCGGGAGGGCCTACGAGCAGTACTTC.

This clonotype was picked up many times. The V and J genes are TRBV5-5 and TRBJ2-7, with TRBD1 matching 8 bases. CDR1 SGHKS and CDR2 YYEKEE come from the germline V gene (reference sequence). Trimming at V came to 0 bases and at J to 2 bases, leaving 4 bases not matched to a gene. The CDR3 length is 15 residues. The DNA of the CDR3 is TGTGCCAGCAGCTTGGACAGGGGGGTTACCTACGAGCAGTACTTC. Encoded protein: CASSLDRGVTYEQYF. The whole variable domain, filled in from reference TRBV5-5 and TRBJ2-7, reads DAGVTQSPTHLIKTRGQQVTLRCSPISGHKSVSWYQQVLGQGPQFIFQYYEKEERGRGNFPDRFSARQFPNYSSELNVNALLLGDSALYLCASSLDRGVTYEQYFGPGTRLTVT.

This clonotype was picked up many times. The J gene is TRBJ2-1, the V gene TRBV12-3 or TRBV12-4, with D hard to call. Trimming stripped 6 bases from V and 12 bases from J, with 18 bases between. There are 13 residues in the CDR3. CDR3 loop: CASSLLETSSQFF. CDR3 coding DNA: TGTGCCAGCAGCCTTTTGGAGACAAGCTCGCAGTTCTTC.

V usage is TRBV7-2 and J usage is TRBJ2-1; 9 bases align to TRBD2. The CDR3 spans 18 residues. Trimming at V came to 0 bases and at J to 1 base, leaving 7 bases not matched to a gene. Germline loops: CDR1 SGHTA, CDR2 FQGNSA. CDR3 in DNA: TGTGCCAGCAGCTTAGCGGGGCTAGCGGGAATATCCTACAATGAGCAGTTCTTC. Protein product: CASSLAGLAGISYNEQFF.

There are many counts of this clonotype. The chain joins TRBV10-2 to TRBJ2-7; 9 nucleotides match TRBD2. Trimming removed 1 base from V and 2 bases from J; junction bases left unmatched: 3. Germline CDR1 WSHSY, CDR2 SAAADI. CDR3 length: 15 amino acids. The CDR3 coding sequence is TGCGCCAGCAGTGAGTACAGACTAGCGGCCTACGAGCAGTACTTC. This sequence encodes CASSEYRLAAYEQYF.

The chain couples TRBV7-9 to TRBJ1-6; 9 bases line up with TRBD1. This CDR3 has 15 residues. The germline gives CDR1 SEHNR, CDR2 FQNEAQ (reference sequence). J lost 7 bases, V lost 4 bases, and 5 bases had no gene match. CDR3 sequence (DNA): TGTGCCAGCAGCTCTCCGGGACAGGGCAATTCACCCCTCCACTTT. Translation: CASSSPGQGNSPLHF.

This clonotype has a handful of counts. The chain recombines TRBV29-1 with TRBJ1-2, with TRBD1 matching 7 bases. This CDR3 comprises 17 residues. Trimming at V came to 3 bases and at J to 1 base, leaving 14 bases not matched to a gene. Germline V gene lookup returns CDR1 SQVTM and CDR2 ANQGSEA. CDR3 in DNA: TGCAGCGTTGACTCTATCCTACTGGGACAGAATAACTATGGCTACACCTTC. Translated: CSVDSILLGQNNYGYTF. Combining the CDR3 with reference TRBV29-1 and TRBJ1-2 gives the whole variable domain SAVISQKPSRDICQRGTSLTIQCQVDSQVTMMFWYRQQPGQSLTLIATANQGSEATYESGFVIDKFPISRPNLTFSTLTVSNMSPEDSSIYLCSVDSILLGQNNYGYTFGSGTRLTVV.

The CDR3 loop reads CSAPTTSGTFEQYF. CDR3 nucleotides: TGCAGTGCTCCTACGACTAGCGGGACGTTCGAGCAGTACTTC. The rearrangement joins TRBV20-1 to TRBJ2-7; 11 nucleotides agree with TRBD2. Trimming cost V 5 bases and J 6 bases; bases outside gene matches: 9. The CDR3 has 14 amino acids. Germline assignment: CDR1 DFQATT and CDR2 SNEGSKA (reference sequence).

In this sample, this clonotype turned up many times. This chain links TRBV7-6 with TRBJ2-5; TRBD1 agrees at 7 bases. Trimming removed 4 bases from V and 0 bases from J; junction bases left unmatched: 8. CDR3 length: 16 residues. In germline, CDR1 is SGHVS, CDR2 FNYEAQ. This chain's CDR3 is CASSSIWTGDQETQYF. CDR3 DNA: TGTGCCAGCAGCTCGATCTGGACAGGAGACCAAGAGACCCAGTACTTC.

The CDR3 coding sequence is TGCAGCGTTGGTGGCAAAAACTACGAGCAGTACTTC. It codes for CSVGGKNYEQYF. This rearrangement joins TRBV29-1 to TRBJ2-7; the D is unclear. Germline loops: CDR1 SQVTM, CDR2 ANQGSEA. This CDR3 contains 12 residues. V lost 4 bases and J 3 bases, leaving 10 bases between the germline ends.

This clonotype was picked up many times. The chain is built from TRBV4-1 and TRBJ2-3, with TRBD2 matching 8 bases. This CDR3 region has 17 residues. The V and J ends lost 0 bases and 2 bases, in that order; junction bases with no gene match: 7. Looked up from germline, CDR1 is MGHRA and CDR2 is YSYEKL. CDR3 nucleotides: TGCGCCAGCAGCCAAGATCCAGCGGGAGCATTCACAGATACGCAGTATTTT. Amino acid sequence: CASSQDPAGAFTDTQYF.

This clonotype was recorded a few times. The rearrangement joins TRBV2 to TRBJ1-3; no reliable D call. V lost 0 bases and J 0 bases, leaving 6 bases between the germline ends. The CDR3 is 15 residues long. Germline values: CDR1 SNHLY, CDR2 FYNNEI. The CDR3: CASSEATSSGNTIYF. The CDR3 nucleotides are TGTGCCAGCAGTGAAGCGACCTCCTCTGGAAACACCATATATTTT.

This clonotype has just a few counts. The V call is TRBV14, the J call TRBJ1-3; D is undetermined. CDR1 is SGHDN, CDR2 FVKESK, per germline. The germline V and J ends were trimmed by 6 bases and 0 bases, with 9 bases remaining between them. This CDR3 has 14 residues. For the CDR3, the DNA is TGTGCCAGCAGATCGGCCGACTCTGGAAACACCATATATTTT. Translated: CASRSADSGNTIYF.

The chain carries TRBV11-2 and TRBJ2-1; 9 bases map to TRBD2. From germline, CDR1 is SGHAT and CDR2 FQNNGV. Trimming removed 1 base from V and 3 bases from J; junction bases left unmatched: 13. The CDR3 is made up of 19 amino acids. The CDR3 DNA is TGTGCCAGCAGCTTAGGGTACCCGGCCAGGACTAGCGTCTACAATGAGCAGTTCTTC. It yields the protein CASSLGYPARTSVYNEQFF.

The sample holds many counts of this clonotype. The chain recombines TRBV20-1 with TRBJ2-3; TRBD2 is a possible D gene (5 bases). V lost 4 bases to trimming and J lost 3 bases, with 11 bases between them. Germline loops: CDR1 DFQATT, CDR2 SNEGSKA (reference sequence). This CDR3 comprises 13 residues. The DNA of the CDR3 is TGCAGTGCTACTAGCATCCGGACAGATACGCAGTATTTT. This translates into CSATSIRTDTQYF.

Only a few counts were recorded for this clonotype. V usage is TRBV10-3 and J usage is TRBJ2-1, with 10 bases matching TRBD2. Germline CDR1 ENHRY, CDR2 SYGVKD. The ends lost 10 bases at V and 2 bases at J; junction bases unmatched: 14. This CDR3 is built from 17 residues. Here the CDR3 reads CATDQTSGPFTYNEQFF. The CDR3 DNA reads as TGTGCCACAGACCAGACTAGCGGGCCGTTCACCTACAATGAGCAGTTCTTC.

As to this clonotype: This sequence may be a read error, since a much larger clone differs from it by one base. This sequence joins TRBV6-5 and TRBJ1-4, with D tentatively TRBD1 (5 bases). Germline V CDR1 and CDR2: MNHEY, SVGAGI. The length of the CDR3 is 15 residues. The DNA of the CDR3 is TGTGGCAGCAGTTACTCAGGGACCGCGAATGAAAAACTGTTTTTT. The encoded protein is CGSSYSGTANEKLFF.

This clonotype was detected many times. The V call is TRBV6-5, the J call TRBJ2-3; 7 bases are a match to TRBD2. This CDR3 has 16 residues. Germline assignment: CDR1 MNHEY and CDR2 SVGAGI. V shed 0 bases, J shed 0 bases, and the junction held 3 bases outside the gene matches. In DNA, the CDR3 is TGTGCCAGCAGTTACTCGAGGGGAGGGAGCACAGATACGCAGTATTTT. It codes for CASSYSRGGSTDTQYF.

This clonotype occurred many times. V and J are TRBV7-6 and TRBJ2-1; 10 bases line up with TRBD2. CDR3 length: 17 residues. Germline CDR1 SGHVS, CDR2 FNYEAQ. The trim removed 5 bases at V and 2 bases at J, leaving 9 bases unmatched. As DNA, the CDR3 is TGTGCCAGCAGCCCTCGACCGGGACTAGCGACCTACAATGAGCAGTTCTTC. This translates into CASSPRPGLATYNEQFF.

This clonotype appeared many times. This chain joins TRBV5-1 and TRBJ2-2, with D possibly TRBD1 on 6 matching bases. Per germline, CDR1 SGHRS and CDR2 YFSETQ. The CDR3 contains 15 residues. The V end was cut by 0 bases, the J end by 7 bases, with 13 bases between. As DNA, the CDR3 is TGCGCCAGCAGCTTGGCAGGGGAAGAGAACGGGGAGCTGTTTTTT. It translates to CASSLAGEENGELFF.